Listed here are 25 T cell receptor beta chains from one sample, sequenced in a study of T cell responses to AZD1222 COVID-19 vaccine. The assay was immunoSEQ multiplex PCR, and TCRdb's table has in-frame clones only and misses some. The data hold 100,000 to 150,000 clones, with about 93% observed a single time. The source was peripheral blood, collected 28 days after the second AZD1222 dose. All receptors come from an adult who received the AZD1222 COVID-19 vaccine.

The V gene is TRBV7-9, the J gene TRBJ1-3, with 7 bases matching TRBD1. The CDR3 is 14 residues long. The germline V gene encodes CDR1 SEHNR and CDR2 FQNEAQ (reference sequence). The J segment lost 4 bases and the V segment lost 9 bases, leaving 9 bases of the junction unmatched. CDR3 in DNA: TGTGCCAGTCTACAGGGGACGCTGGGAAACACCATATATTTT. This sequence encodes CASLQGTLGNTIYF.

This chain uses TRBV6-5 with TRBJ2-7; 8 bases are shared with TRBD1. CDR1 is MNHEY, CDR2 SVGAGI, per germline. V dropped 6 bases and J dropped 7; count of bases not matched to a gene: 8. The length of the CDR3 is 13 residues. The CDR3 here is CASSSQGAGEQYF. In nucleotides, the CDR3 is TGTGCCAGCAGCTCCCAGGGGGCGGGGGAGCAGTACTTC.

In DNA form, the CDR3 reads TGTGCCAGCAGCTCGACAGGGGGCGCAACTAATGAAAAACTGTTTTTT. It codes for CASSSTGGATNEKLFF. The chain uses TRBV7-2 and TRBJ1-4, with 10 bases matching TRBD1. This CDR3 region has 16 residues. V gave up 4 bases and J gave up 0 bases; unmatched junction bases: 2. Germline CDR1 and CDR2: SGHTA and FQGNSA.

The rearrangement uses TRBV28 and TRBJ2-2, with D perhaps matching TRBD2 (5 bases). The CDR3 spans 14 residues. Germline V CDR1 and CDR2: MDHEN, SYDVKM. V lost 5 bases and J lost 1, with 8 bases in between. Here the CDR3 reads CASSPGLNTGELFF. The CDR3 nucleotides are TGTGCCAGCAGTCCAGGACTGAACACCGGGGAGCTGTTTTTT.

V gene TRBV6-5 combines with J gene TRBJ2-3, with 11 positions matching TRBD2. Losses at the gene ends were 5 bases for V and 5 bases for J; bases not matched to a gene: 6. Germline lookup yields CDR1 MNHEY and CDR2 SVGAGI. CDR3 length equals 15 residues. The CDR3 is CASSLSGGAGDTQYF. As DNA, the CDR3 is TGTGCCAGCAGTCTTAGCGGGGGGGCAGGAGATACGCAGTATTTT.

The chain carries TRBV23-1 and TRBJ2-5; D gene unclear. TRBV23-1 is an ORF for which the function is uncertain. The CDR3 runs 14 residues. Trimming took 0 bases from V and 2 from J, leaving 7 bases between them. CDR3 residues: CASSQSYGQETQYF. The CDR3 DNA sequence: TGCGCCAGCAGTCAATCTTACGGGCAAGAGACCCAGTACTTC.

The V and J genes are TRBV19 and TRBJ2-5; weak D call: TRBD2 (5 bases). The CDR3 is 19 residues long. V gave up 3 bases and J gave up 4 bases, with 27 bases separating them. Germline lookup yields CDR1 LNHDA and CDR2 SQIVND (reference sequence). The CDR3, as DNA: TGTGCCAGTAGTATTGCCTCGATAGGCGGGCGAGGATCGGGAGAGACCCAGTACTTC. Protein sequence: CASSIASIGGRGSGETQYF.

CDR3 bases: TGCGCCAGCAGCCCCGGGACAGGCGTCATGTCGCATGGCTACACCTTC. It encodes CASSPGTGVMSHGYTF. The chain recombines TRBV4-3 with TRBJ1-2, with TRBD1 matching over 8 bases. The CDR3 runs to 16 residues. Trimming cost V 4 bases and J 6 bases; bases outside gene matches: 13. Germline V gene sequence: CDR1 LGHNA, CDR2 YSLEER.

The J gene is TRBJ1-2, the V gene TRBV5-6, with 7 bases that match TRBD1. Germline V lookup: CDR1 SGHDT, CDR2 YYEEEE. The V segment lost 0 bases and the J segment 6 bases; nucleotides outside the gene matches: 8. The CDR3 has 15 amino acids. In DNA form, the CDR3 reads TGTGCCAGCAGCTTGGGAGCAGGGGGATATGATGGCTACACCTTC. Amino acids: CASSLGAGGYDGYTF.

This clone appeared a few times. Written as DNA, the CDR3 is TGTGCCAGCAGCCTTGGGAACAGTGGCGTTGAAAAACTGTTTTTT. It codes for CASSLGNSGVEKLFF. The J gene is TRBJ1-4, the V gene TRBV7-9, with D uncertain. Per the germline V gene, CDR1 is SEHNR and CDR2 is FQNEAQ (reference sequence). The CDR3 runs to 15 residues. Trimming stripped 5 bases from V and 7 bases from J, with 17 bases between.

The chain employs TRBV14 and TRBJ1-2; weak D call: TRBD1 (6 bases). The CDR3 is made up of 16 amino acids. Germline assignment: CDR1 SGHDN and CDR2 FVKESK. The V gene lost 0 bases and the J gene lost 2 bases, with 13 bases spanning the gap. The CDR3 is CASSQDWEGVNYGYTF. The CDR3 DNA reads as TGTGCCAGCAGCCAAGATTGGGAGGGGGTGAACTATGGCTACACCTTC.

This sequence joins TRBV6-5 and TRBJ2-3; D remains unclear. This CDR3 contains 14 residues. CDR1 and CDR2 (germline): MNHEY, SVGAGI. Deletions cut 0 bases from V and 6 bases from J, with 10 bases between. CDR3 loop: CASSYSTSRDTQYF. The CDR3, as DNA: TGTGCCAGCAGTTACTCGACTTCGAGGGATACGCAGTATTTT.

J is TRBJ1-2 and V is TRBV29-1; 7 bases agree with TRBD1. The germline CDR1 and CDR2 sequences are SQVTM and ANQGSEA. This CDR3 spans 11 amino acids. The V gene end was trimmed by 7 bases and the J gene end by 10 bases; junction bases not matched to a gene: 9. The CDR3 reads CSGKNRGDYTF. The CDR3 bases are TGCAGCGGGAAAAACAGGGGAGACTACACCTTC.

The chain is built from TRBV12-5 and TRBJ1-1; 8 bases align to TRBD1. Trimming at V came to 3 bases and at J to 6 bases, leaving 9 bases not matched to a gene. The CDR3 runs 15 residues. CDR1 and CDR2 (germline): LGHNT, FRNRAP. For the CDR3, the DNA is TGTGCTAGTGGTTTATCAGGGGGCTTCCCCGCTGAAGCTTTCTTT. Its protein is CASGLSGGFPAEAFF.

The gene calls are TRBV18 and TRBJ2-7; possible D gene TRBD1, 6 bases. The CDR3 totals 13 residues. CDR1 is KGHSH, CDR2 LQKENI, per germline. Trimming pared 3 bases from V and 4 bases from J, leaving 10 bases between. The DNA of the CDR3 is TGTGCCAGCTCACCTGAGGACAGATACGAGCAGTACTTC. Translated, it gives CASSPEDRYEQYF.

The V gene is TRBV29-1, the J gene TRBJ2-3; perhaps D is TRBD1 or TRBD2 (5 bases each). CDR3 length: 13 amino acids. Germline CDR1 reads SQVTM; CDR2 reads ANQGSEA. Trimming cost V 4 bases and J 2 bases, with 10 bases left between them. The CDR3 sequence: CSVAGADTDTQYF. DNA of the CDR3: TGCAGCGTTGCCGGGGCTGACACAGATACGCAGTATTTT.

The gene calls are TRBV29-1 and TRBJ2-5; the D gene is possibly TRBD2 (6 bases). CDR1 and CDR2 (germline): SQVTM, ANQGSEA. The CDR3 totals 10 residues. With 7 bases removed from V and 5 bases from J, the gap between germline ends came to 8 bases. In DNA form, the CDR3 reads TGCAGCGCACGGGGGGAGACCCAGTACTTC. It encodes CSARGETQYF.

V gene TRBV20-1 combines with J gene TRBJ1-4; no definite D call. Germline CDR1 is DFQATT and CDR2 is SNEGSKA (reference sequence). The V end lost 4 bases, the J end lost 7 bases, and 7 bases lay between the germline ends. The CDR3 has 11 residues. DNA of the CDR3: TGCAGTGCTATAAACCTTGAAAAACTGTTTTTT. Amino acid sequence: CSAINLEKLFF.

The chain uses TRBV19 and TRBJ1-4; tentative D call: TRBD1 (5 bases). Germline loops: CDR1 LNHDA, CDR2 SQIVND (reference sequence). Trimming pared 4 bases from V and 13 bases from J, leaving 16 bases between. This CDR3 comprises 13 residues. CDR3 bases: TGTGCCAGTAGTAAGCTTGGCCAGGGCGGACTGTTTTTT. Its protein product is CASSKLGQGGLFF.

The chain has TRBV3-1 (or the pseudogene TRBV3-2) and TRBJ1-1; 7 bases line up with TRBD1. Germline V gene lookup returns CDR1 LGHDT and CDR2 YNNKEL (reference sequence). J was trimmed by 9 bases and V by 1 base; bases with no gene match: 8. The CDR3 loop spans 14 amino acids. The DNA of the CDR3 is TGTGCCAGCAGCCAAGGTCAGGGGGGCCGCCAAGCTTTCTTT. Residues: CASSQGQGGRQAFF.

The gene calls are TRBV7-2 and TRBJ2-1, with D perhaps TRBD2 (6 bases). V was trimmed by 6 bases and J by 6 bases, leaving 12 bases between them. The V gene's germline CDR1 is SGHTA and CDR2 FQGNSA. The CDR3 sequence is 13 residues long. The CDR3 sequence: CASRSGGANEQFF. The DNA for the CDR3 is TGTGCCAGCAGGTCTGGAGGGGCCAATGAGCAGTTCTTC.

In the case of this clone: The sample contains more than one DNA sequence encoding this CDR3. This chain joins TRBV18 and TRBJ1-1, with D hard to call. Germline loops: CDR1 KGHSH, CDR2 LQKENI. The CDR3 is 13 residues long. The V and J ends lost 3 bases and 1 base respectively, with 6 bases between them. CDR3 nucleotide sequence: TGTGCCAGCTCACCTATAGAGAACACTGAAGCTTTCTTT. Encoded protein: CASSPIENTEAFF.

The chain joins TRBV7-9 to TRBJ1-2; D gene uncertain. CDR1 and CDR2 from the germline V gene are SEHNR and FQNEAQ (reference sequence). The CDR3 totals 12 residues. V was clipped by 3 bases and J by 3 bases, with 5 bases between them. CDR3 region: CASSFSDYGYTF. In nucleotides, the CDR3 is TGTGCCAGCAGCTTTTCGGACTATGGCTACACCTTC.

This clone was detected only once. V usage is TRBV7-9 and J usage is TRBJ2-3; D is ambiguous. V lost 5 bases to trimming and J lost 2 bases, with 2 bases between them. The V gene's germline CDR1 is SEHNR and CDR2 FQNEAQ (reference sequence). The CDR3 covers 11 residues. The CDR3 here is CASSHTDTQYF. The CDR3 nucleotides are TGTGCCAGCAGCCACACAGATACGCAGTATTTT.

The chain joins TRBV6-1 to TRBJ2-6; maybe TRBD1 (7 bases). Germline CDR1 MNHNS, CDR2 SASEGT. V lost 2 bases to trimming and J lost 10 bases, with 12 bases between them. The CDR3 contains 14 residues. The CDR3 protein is CASSEPGGRNVLTF. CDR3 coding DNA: TGTGCCAGCAGTGAACCAGGGGGGAGGAACGTCCTGACTTTC.